This TCR beta chain was obtained from a study of human T cells and chemical hapten exposure. Study summary: Sensitization applied 2% DPC to about 2 cm by about 2 cm of upper inner arm skin. The study, taken as a whole, reports: The immune response of these alopecia patients might not match healthy individuals'.

Original data processing: Ranging from roughly 23,224 to 750,000, TCR counts per sample had a median value of roughly 96,000. TCRdb used MiXCR to reprocess the RACE reads, holding one entry per CDR3 protein. It is TCRdb's table, rather than the study itself, that gives the V and J calls and clone size. The sample lists nearly 110,000 distinct CDR3 sequences; more than 10% were seen once. Time point described: pre-sensitization, week 0. As to treatment: therapeutic diphenylcyclopropenone sensitization with weekly scalp DPC. Investigators collected blood before applying each patch test. This clonotype was counted only a few times. The antigen remains undetermined. Trimming took off 2 bases at V and 5 bases at J, with 9 bases between the two ends. CDR1 WSHSY and CDR2 SAAADI come from the germline V gene. The CDR3 loop spans 13 amino acids.

V and J are TRBV10-2 and TRBJ2-5; D gene uncertain. The specimen comprised whole blood, sampled in connection with sensitization to the hapten diphenylcyclopropenone (DPC). The TCR comes from a woman aged 50 to 60 with alopecia areata. Some clones in this sample may be carry-over from other donors' samples. CDR3 sequence reads: CASSEEVLETQYF. CDR3 nucleotide sequence: TGCGCCAGCAGTGAGGAGGTTCTGGAGACCCAGTACTTC.